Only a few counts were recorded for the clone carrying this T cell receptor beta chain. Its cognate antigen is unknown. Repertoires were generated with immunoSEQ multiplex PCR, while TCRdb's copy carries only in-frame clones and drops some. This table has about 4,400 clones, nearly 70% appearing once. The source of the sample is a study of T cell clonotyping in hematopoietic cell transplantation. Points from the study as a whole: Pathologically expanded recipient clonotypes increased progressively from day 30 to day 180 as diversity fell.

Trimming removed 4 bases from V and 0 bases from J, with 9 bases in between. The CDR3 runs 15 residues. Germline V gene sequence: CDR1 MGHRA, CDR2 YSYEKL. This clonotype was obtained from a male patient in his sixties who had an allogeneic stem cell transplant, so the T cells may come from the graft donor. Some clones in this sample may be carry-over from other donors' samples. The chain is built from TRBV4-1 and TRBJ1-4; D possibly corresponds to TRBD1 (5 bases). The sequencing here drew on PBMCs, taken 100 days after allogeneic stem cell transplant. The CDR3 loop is CASSRGPATNEKLFF. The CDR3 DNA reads TGCGCCAGCAGCCGGGGCCCCGCAACTAATGAAAAACTGTTTTTT.